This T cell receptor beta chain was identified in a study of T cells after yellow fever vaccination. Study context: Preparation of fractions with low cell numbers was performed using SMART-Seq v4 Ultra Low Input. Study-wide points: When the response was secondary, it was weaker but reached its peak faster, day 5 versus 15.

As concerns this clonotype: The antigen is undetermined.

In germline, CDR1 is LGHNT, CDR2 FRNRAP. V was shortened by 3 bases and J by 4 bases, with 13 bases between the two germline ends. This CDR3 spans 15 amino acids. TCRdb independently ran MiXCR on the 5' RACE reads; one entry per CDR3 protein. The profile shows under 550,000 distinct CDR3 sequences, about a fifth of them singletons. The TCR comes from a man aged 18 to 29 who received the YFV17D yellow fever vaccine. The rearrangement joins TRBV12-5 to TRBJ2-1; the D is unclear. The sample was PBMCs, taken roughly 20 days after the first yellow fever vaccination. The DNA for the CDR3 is TGTGCTAGTGGTTTCTTGGGGTTGGGATACAATGAGCAGTTCTTC. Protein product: CASGFLGLGYNEQFF.